The TCR beta chain described here comes from a study of cytomegalovirus exposure and HLA in healthy donors. Study at large: Among 150 million to 200 million T cells, an earlier analysis found roughly 100 million unique TCR beta sequences. Broader study findings: In an earlier analysis, most TCR beta V segments were productive about 87% or about 30% of the time. Cytomegalovirus status, reportedly, was diagnosed with high specificity and sensitivity by the classifier.

CDR3 length: 10 residues. Germline loops: CDR1 LNHDA, CDR2 SQIVND (reference sequence). V was clipped by 8 bases and J by 10 bases; unmatched bases: 1. A note on this clone: The antigen is undetermined.

Participants comprised healthy donors of bone marrow. PCR primers comprised 60 Vbeta and 13 Jbeta primers. The data were produced by immunoSEQ multiplex PCR, yet TCRdb's version contains in-frame clones alone and is incomplete. This table has roughly 160,000 clones, around 77% appearing once. The specimen was PBMCs. This clonotype was obtained from a woman aged 25-40 years in good health and CMV-seronegative. J is TRBJ1-1 and V is TRBV19; TRBD1 matches 10 bases. The CDR3 DNA reads TGTGCCAGTGGACAGGGGGGAGCTTTCTTT. It translates to CASGQGGAFF.